This T cell receptor beta chain was sequenced for a study of blood T cell repertoires in COVID-19. The CDR3 is 13 residues long. From germline, CDR1 is SNHLY and CDR2 FYNNEI. V lost 11 bases, J lost 3 bases, and 6 bases stayed unmatched. Assay used: immunoSEQ multiplex PCR; TCRdb lists only in-frame clones, some missing. This sample has about 260,000 clones; more than 70% occur once, and the top ten carry roughly 2.5%. The gene calls are TRBV2 and TRBJ2-5; 10 bases agree with TRBD2. This TCR derives from a woman in her forties or fifties with acute or convalescent COVID-19. Sample: peripheral blood. In nucleotides, the CDR3 is TGTGCCTGCGGACTAGCGGAGAAAGAGACCCAGTACTTC. Protein product: CACGLAEKETQYF.